The table lists the clone carrying this T cell receptor beta chain with a few counts. Its antigen is still unknown. This CDR3 has 12 residues. Trimming removed 6 bases at V and 1 base at J, with 9 bases between. Germline values: CDR1 SQVTM, CDR2 ANQGSEA. TCRdb processed the 5' RACE reads anew with MiXCR; each CDR3 protein has one entry. The sample consists of some 690,000 distinct CDR3 sequences, 21% of them appearing once. The sample is drawn from a study of identical twins. Study outcomes and limitations: Models underpredicted monozygotic twin sharing of out-of-frame TCR alpha.

This sample was also put to use in a study of T cells expressing NK-cell markers.

The chain combines TRBV29-1 with TRBJ1-1; tentatively, D is TRBD1 (5 bases). This sequence was found in a young woman in good health. The source material was PBMCs. CDR3 in amino acids: CSVGTANTEAFF. Written as DNA, the CDR3 is TGCAGCGTGGGGACGGCGAACACTGAAGCTTTCTTT.